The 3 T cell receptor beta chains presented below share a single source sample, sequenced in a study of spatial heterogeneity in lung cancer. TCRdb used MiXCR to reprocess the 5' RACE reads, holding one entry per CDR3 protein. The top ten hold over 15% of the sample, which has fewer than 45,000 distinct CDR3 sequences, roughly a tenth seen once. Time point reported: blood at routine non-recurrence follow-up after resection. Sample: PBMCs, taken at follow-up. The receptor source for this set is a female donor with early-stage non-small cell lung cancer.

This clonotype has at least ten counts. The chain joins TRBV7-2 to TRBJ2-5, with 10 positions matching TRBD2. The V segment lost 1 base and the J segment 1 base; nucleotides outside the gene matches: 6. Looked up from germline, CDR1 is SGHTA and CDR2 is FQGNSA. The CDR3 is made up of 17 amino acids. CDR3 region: CASSLGVAGGPQETQYF. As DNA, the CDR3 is TGTGCCAGCAGCTTAGGGGTAGCGGGGGGTCCCCAAGAGACCCAGTACTTC.

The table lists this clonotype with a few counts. This CDR3 reads CASSPTPRQGGTEAFF. The CDR3 nucleotides are TGTGCCAGCAGTCCTACTCCAAGACAGGGTGGGACTGAAGCTTTCTTT. J is TRBJ1-1 and V is TRBV5-6; 7 positions agree with TRBD1. Trimming removed 5 bases from V and 5 bases from J; junction bases left unmatched: 15. Germline V gene sequence: CDR1 SGHDT, CDR2 YYEEEE. This CDR3 is 16 amino acids long.

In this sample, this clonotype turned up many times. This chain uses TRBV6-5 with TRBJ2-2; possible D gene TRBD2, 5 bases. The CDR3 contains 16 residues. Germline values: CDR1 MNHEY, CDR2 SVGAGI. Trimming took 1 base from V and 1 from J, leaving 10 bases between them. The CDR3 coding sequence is TGTGCCAGCAGTTACTTCCCAGGACTGAACACCGGGGAGCTGTTTTTT. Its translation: CASSYFPGLNTGELFF.